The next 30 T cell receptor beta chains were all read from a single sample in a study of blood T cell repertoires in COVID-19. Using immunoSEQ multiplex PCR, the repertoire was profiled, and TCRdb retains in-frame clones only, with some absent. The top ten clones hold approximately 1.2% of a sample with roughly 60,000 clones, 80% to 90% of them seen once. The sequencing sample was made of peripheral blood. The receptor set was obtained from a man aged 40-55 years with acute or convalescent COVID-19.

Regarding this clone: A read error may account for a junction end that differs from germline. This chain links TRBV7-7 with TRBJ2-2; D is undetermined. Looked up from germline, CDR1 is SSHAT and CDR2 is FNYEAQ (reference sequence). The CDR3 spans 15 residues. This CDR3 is CASSLETWSTGELFF. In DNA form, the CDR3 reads TGTGCTAGCAGCTTAGAGACGTGGAGCACCGGGGAGCTGTTTTTT.

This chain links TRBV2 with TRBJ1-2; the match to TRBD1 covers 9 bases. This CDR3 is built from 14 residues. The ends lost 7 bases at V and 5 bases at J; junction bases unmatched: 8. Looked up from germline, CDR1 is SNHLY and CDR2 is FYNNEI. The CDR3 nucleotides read TGTGCCAGCACAGACCGGGACAGGGTTTATGGCTACACCTTC. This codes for CASTDRDRVYGYTF.

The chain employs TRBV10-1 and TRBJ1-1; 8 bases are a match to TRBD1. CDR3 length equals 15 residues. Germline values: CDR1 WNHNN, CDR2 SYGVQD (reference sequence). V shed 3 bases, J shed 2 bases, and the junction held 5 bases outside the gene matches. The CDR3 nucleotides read TGCGCCAGCAGTGATTACAGGGGGGAAAACACTGAAGCTTTCTTT. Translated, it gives CASSDYRGENTEAFF.

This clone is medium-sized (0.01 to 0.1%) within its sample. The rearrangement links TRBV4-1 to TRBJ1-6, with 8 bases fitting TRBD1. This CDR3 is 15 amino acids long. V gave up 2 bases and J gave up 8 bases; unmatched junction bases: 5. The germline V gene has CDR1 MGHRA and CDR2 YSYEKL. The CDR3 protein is CASSQTQGDYSPLHF. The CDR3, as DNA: TGCGCCAGCAGCCAAACACAGGGGGATTATTCACCCCTCCACTTT.

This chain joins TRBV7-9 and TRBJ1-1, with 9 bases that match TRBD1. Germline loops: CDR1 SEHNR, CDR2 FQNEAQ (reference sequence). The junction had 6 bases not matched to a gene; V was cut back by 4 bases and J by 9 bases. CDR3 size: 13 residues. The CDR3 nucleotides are TGTGCCAGCAGCTCCCGGGACAGGGTAAAAGCTTTCTTT. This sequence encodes CASSSRDRVKAFF. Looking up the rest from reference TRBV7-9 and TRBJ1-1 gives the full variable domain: DTGVSQNPRHKITKRGQNVTFRCDPISEHNRLYWYRQTLGQGPEFLTYFQNEAQLEKSRLLSDRFSAERPKGSFSTLEIQRTEQGDSAMYLCASSSRDRVKAFFGQGTRLTVV.

CDR3 protein: CATTQGSSYNEQFF. In nucleotides, the CDR3 is TGTGCCACTACACAGGGGAGCTCCTACAATGAGCAGTTCTTC. The rearrangement joins TRBV6-5 to TRBJ2-1, with 7 bases lining up with TRBD1. From germline, CDR1 is MNHEY and CDR2 SVGAGI. The V segment lost 10 bases and the J segment 0 bases; nucleotides outside the gene matches: 6. There are 14 residues in the CDR3.

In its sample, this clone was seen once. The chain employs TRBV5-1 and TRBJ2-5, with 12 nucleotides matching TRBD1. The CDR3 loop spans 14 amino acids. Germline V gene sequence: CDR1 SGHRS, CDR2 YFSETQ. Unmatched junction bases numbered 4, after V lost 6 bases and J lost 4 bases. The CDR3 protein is CASTRDRGPETQYF. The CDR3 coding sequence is TGCGCCAGCACTCGGGACAGGGGGCCAGAGACCCAGTACTTC.

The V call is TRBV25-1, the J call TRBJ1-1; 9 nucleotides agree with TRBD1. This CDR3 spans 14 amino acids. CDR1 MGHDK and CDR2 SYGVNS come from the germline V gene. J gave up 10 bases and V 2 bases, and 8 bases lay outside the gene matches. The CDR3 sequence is CASSEVGTGTRAFF. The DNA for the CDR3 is TGTGCCAGCAGTGAAGTCGGGACAGGGACTCGAGCTTTCTTT.

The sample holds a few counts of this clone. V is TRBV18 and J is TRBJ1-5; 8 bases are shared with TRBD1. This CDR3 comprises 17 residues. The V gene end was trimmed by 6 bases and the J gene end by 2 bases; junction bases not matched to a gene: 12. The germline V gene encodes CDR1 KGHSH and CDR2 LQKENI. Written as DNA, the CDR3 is TGTGCCAGCTCTCTTGACCCGGGACAGGAGGGCAATCAGCCCCAGCATTTT. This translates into CASSLDPGQEGNQPQHF. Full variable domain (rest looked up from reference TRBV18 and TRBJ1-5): NAGVMQNPRHLVRRRGQEARLRCSPMKGHSHVYWYRQLPEEGLKFMVYLQKENIIDESGMPKERFSAEFPKEGPSILRIQQVVRGDSAAYFCASSLDPGQEGNQPQHFGDGTRLSIL.

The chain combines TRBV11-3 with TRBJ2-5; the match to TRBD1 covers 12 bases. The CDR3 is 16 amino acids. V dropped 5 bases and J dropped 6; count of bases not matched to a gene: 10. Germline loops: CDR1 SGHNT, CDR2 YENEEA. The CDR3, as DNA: TGTGCCAGCAGCGCCCGGGACAGGGGGCTTGGGAAGACCCAGTACTTC. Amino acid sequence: CASSARDRGLGKTQYF.

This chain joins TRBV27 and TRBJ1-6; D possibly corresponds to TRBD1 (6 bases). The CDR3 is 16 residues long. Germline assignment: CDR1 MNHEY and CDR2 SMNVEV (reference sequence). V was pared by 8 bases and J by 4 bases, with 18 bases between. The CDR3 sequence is CASATGHGQYNSPLHF. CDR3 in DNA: TGTGCCAGCGCCACGGGGCACGGACAGTATAATTCACCCCTCCACTTT.

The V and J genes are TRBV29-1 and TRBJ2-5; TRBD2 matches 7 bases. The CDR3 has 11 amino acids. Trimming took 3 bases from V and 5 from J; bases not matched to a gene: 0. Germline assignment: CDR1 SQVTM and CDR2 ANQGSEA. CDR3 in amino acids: CSVEGGETQYF. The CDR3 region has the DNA TGCAGCGTTGAGGGGGGGGAGACCCAGTACTTC.

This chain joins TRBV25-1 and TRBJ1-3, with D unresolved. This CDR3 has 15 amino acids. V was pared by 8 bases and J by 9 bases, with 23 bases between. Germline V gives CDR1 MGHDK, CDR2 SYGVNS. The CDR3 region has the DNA TGTGCCAGCTCCCCCGCGAAGAGAGGATTAGGCACCATATATTTT. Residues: CASSPAKRGLGTIYF.

DNA for the CDR3: TGTGCCAGCAGCCAGGCAGGGAACGAGCAGTACTTC. This encodes CASSQAGNEQYF. The chain employs TRBV16 and TRBJ2-7, with D perhaps matching TRBD1 (5 bases). This CDR3 has 12 amino acids. With 3 bases removed from V and 5 bases from J, the gap between germline ends came to 8 bases. The germline CDR1 and CDR2 sequences are KGHSY and FQNENV.

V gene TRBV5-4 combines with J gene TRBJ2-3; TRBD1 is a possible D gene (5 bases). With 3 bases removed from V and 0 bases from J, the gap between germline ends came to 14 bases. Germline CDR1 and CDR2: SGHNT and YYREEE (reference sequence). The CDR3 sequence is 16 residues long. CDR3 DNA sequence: TGTGCCAGCAGCTGGATGCAGGGTGCTAGCACAGATACGCAGTATTTT. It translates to CASSWMQGASTDTQYF.

Written as DNA, the CDR3 is TGTGCCAGCAGCCTGACCGGGACAGCTGGAAACACCATATATTTT. Translating it yields CASSLTGTAGNTIYF. The gene calls are TRBV16 and TRBJ1-3; 7 bases are a match to TRBD1. Germline V gene lookup returns CDR1 KGHSY and CDR2 FQNENV. The CDR3 spans 15 residues. J was trimmed by 2 bases and V by 4 bases; bases with no gene match: 5.

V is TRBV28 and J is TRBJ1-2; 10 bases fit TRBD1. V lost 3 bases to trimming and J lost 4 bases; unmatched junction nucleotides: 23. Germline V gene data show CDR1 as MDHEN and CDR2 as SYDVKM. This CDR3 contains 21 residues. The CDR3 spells CASSFPVGQGRLSEYSYGYTF. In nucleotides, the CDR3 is TGTGCCAGCAGTTTCCCTGTGGGACAGGGGAGACTTAGCGAATACTCCTATGGCTACACCTTC.

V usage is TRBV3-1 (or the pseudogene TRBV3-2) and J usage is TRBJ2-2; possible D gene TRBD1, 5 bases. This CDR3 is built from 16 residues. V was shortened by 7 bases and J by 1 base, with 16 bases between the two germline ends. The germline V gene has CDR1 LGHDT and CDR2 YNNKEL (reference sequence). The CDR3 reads CASTGTAQGNTGELFF. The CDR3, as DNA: TGTGCCAGCACCGGAACGGCTCAGGGGAACACCGGGGAGCTGTTTTTT.

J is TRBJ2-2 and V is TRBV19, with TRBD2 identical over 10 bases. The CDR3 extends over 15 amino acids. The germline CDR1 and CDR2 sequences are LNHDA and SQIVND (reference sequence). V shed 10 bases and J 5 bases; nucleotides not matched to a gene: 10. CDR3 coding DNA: TGTGCCACAGGGATTGGACTAGCGGCGACCGGGGAGCTGTTTTTT. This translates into CATGIGLAATGELFF.

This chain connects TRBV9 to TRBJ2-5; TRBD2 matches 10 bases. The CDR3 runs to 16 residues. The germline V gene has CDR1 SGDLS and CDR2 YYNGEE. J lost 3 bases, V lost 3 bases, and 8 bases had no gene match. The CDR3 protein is CASSGGRGLAKETQYF. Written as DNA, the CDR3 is TGTGCCAGCAGCGGAGGAAGGGGACTAGCGAAAGAGACCCAGTACTTC.

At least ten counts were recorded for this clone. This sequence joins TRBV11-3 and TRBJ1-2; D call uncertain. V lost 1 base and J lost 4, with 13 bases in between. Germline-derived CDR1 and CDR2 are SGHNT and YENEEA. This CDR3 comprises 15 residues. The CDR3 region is CASSLGGEGLYGYTF. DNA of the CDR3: TGTGCCAGCAGCTTAGGAGGAGAGGGCCTCTATGGCTACACCTTC.

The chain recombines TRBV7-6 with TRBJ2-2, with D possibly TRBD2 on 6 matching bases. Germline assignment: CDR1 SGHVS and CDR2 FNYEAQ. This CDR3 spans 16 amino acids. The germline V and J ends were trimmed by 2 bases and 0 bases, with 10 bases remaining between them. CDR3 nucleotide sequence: TGTGCCAGCAGCTTAACCGGGACTCCGAACACCGGGGAGCTGTTTTTT. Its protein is CASSLTGTPNTGELFF. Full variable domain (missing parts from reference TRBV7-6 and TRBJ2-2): GAGVSQSPRYKVTKRGQDVALRCDPISGHVSLYWYRQALGQGPEFLTYFNYEAQQDKSGLPNDRFSAERPEGSISTLTIQRTEQRDSAMYRCASSLTGTPNTGELFFGEGSRLTVL.

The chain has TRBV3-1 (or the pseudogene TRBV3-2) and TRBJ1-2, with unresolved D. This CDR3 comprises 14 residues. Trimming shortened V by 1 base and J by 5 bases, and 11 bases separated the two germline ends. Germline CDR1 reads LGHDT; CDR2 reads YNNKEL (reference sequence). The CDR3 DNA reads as TGTGCCAGCAGCCAAGGTAGGAGCAATTATGGCTACACCTTC. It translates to CASSQGRSNYGYTF.

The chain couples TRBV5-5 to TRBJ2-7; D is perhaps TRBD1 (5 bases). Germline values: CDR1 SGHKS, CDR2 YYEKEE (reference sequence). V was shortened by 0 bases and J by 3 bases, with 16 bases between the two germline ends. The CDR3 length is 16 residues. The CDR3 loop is CASSLEGPAGFYEQYF. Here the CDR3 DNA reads TGTGCCAGCAGCTTGGAGGGGCCCGCAGGATTCTACGAGCAGTACTTC.

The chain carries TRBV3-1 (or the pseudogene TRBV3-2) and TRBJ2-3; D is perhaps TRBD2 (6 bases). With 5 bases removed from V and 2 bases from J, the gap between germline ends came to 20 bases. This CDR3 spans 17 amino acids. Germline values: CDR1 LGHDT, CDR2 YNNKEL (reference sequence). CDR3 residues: CASSSRLGRTYTDTQYF. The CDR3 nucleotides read TGTGCCAGCAGCTCCCGACTAGGTAGGACCTACACAGATACGCAGTATTTT.

CDR3 in DNA: TGTGCCAGTAGTATCTTCGGGGTATGGGAGACCCAGTACTTC. It specifies CASSIFGVWETQYF. The chain uses TRBV19 and TRBJ2-5, with D possibly matching TRBD2 (5 bases). Trimming pared 3 bases from V and 5 bases from J, leaving 13 bases between. Germline CDR1 LNHDA, CDR2 SQIVND (reference sequence). The CDR3 has 14 residues.

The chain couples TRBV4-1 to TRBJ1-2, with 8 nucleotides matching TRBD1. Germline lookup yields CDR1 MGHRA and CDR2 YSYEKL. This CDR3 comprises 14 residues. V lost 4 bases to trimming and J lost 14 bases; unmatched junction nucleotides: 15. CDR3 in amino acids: CASSRIPGQVSPTF. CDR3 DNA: TGCGCCAGCAGCCGGATCCCGGGACAGGTGTCTCCTACCTTC.

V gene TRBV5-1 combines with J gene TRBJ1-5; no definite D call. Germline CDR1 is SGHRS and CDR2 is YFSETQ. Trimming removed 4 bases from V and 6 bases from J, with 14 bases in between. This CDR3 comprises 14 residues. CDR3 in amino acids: CASSLDPESQPQHF. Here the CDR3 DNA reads TGCGCCAGCAGCCTGGACCCGGAGAGTCAGCCCCAGCATTTT.

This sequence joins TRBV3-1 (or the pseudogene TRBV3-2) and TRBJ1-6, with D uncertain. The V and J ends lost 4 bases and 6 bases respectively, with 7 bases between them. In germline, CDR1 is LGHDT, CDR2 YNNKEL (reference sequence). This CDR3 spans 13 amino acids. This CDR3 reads CASSREGNSPLHF. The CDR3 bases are TGTGCCAGCAGCCGGGAGGGTAATTCACCCCTCCACTTT.

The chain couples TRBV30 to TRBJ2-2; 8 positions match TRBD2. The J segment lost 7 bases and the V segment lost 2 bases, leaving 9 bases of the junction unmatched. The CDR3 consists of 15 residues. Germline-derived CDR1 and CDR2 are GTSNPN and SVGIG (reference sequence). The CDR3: CAWSSARGGFGELFF. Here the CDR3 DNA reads TGTGCCTGGAGTTCGGCTCGCGGGGGGTTCGGGGAGCTGTTTTTT.